Presented here are 17 T cell receptor beta chains from one specimen sequenced in a study of identical twins. TCRdb itself ran the 5' RACE reads through MiXCR, one entry per CDR3 protein. The sample records some 250,000 distinct CDR3 sequences, roughly 12% being singletons. These data also formed part of another study, on yellow fever vaccine responses in identical twins.

The sequenced sample consisted of memory (CD45RO+) T cells sorted from blood. All receptors come from a woman in her late teens or twenties in good health.

The rearrangement uses TRBV6-1 and TRBJ1-4, with a weak D call TRBD1 (5 bases). The CDR3 runs 16 residues. V was clipped by 1 base and J by 0 bases, with 9 bases between them. The V gene's germline CDR1 is MNHNS and CDR2 SASEGT. CDR3 in amino acids: CASSEERGATNEKLFF. CDR3 nucleotides: TGTGCCAGCAGTGAAGAGCGGGGGGCAACTAATGAAAAACTGTTTTTT.

There are a few counts of this clonotype. This chain links TRBV7-8 with TRBJ2-7; 10 nucleotides match TRBD2. With 1 base clipped from V and 2 bases from J, the junction kept 14 bases outside the gene matches. This CDR3 spans 19 amino acids. The germline gives CDR1 SGHVS, CDR2 FQNEAQ. Written as DNA, the CDR3 is TGTGCCAGCAGCTTAGGTCCTAGCGGGAGTATTAGAAGGACCTACGAGCAGTACTTC. The encoded protein is CASSLGPSGSIRRTYEQYF.

CDR3 sequence reads: CASGQGLYGYTF. The DNA for the CDR3 is TGTGCCAGCGGACAGGGCCTATATGGCTACACCTTC. The chain combines TRBV28 with TRBJ1-2; TRBD1 agrees at 8 bases. J lost 5 bases, V lost 8 bases, and 4 bases had no gene match. Germline-derived CDR1 and CDR2 are MDHEN and SYDVKM. This CDR3 region has 12 residues.

This rearrangement joins TRBV15 to TRBJ2-3; 8 positions agree with TRBD1. The CDR3 spans 14 residues. J lost 4 bases, V lost 5 bases, and 5 bases had no gene match. Germline V gene sequence: CDR1 LNHNV, CDR2 YYDKDF (reference sequence). For the CDR3, the DNA is TGTGCCACCAGCCGGGACAGGCGGCCAGATACGCAGTATTTT. Amino acids: CATSRDRRPDTQYF.

This chain's CDR3 is CASSPGGWRNTEAFF. The CDR3 DNA reads TGTGCCAGCAGCCCAGGAGGTTGGCGGAACACTGAAGCTTTCTTT. The chain recombines TRBV12-3 or TRBV12-4 with TRBJ1-1; D not resolved. V dropped 6 bases and J dropped 1 base, with 15 bases sitting between them. The CDR3 sequence is 15 residues long.

This chain links TRBV4-2 with TRBJ2-1; TRBD2 matches 13 bases. The CDR3 spans 17 residues. After removal of 0 bases from V and 4 bases from J, the junction contained 3 bases not matched to a gene. Germline assignment: CDR1 LGHNA and CDR2 YNFKEQ. The CDR3 DNA is TGTGCCAGCAGCCAAGACGCGGGACTAGCGGGGTACAATGAGCAGTTCTTC. It codes for CASSQDAGLAGYNEQFF.

The J gene is TRBJ2-1, the V gene TRBV4-3; D is undetermined. From germline, CDR1 is LGHNA and CDR2 YSLEER. The CDR3 runs to 16 residues. Deletions cut 2 bases from V and 0 bases from J, with 11 bases between. The CDR3 protein is CASSQLLGSSYNEQFF. The CDR3 DNA is TGCGCCAGCAGCCAACTTCTGGGAAGCTCCTACAATGAGCAGTTCTTC.

This clonotype occurred once. This CDR3 reads CASSSPMRSGANVLTF. CDR3 DNA: TGTGCCAGCAGCTCCCCGATGCGCTCTGGGGCCAACGTCCTGACTTTC. This chain joins TRBV7-9 and TRBJ2-6; no definite D call. V was cut by 4 bases and J by 0 bases, with 10 bases left in between. The CDR3 has 16 residues. Germline V lookup: CDR1 SEHNR, CDR2 FQNEAQ (reference sequence). Drawing the rest from reference TRBV7-9 and TRBJ2-6, the complete variable domain is DTGVSQNPRHKITKRGQNVTFRCDPISEHNRLYWYRQTLGQGPEFLTYFQNEAQLEKSRLLSDRFSAERPKGSFSTLEIQRTEQGDSAMYLCASSSPMRSGANVLTFGAGSRLTVL.

This clonotype was counted only a few times. The V call is TRBV12-3 or TRBV12-4, the J call TRBJ2-5; TRBD2 is a possible D gene (7 bases). The CDR3 length is 15 residues. Trimming removed 4 bases from V and 2 bases from J, with 14 bases in between. The CDR3 spells CASSYRRGGQETQYF. DNA of the CDR3: TGTGCCAGCAGTTACAGGAGGGGGGGACAAGAGACCCAGTACTTC.

This clonotype showed up many times. This rearrangement joins TRBV28 to TRBJ1-1; D unclear. The CDR3 loop spans 15 amino acids. Trimming left V 7 bases short and J 8 bases short, with 23 bases between. Germline loops: CDR1 MDHEN, CDR2 SYDVKM. The CDR3: CASNTFPLARAEAFF. The DNA for the CDR3 is TGTGCCAGCAACACTTTCCCGCTCGCTAGGGCCGAAGCTTTCTTT.

This clonotype has more than one count but fewer than ten. The gene calls are TRBV28 and TRBJ1-2, with D perhaps matching TRBD1 (5 bases). V was pared by 8 bases and J by 3 bases, with 16 bases between. Germline V gene sequence: CDR1 MDHEN, CDR2 SYDVKM. The CDR3 runs 14 residues. The CDR3 coding sequence is TGTGCCAGCTTGACCATGGGGGGGGACTATGGCTACACCTTC. Its protein product is CASLTMGGDYGYTF.

This clonotype occurred a few times. The chain couples TRBV29-1 to TRBJ2-1; TRBD2 matches 16 bases. Germline-derived CDR1 and CDR2 are SQVTM and ANQGSEA. Trimming removed 8 bases from V and 4 bases from J; junction bases left unmatched: 5. The CDR3 runs to 15 residues. The CDR3, as DNA: TGCAGCAAGGGACTAGCGGGAGGGCGGTACAATGAGCAGTTCTTC. This translates into CSKGLAGGRYNEQFF.

Only a few counts were recorded for this clonotype. V gene TRBV15 combines with J gene TRBJ1-2; D is unclear. Trimming took off 0 bases at V and 3 bases at J, with 2 bases between the two ends. This CDR3 contains 12 residues. From germline, CDR1 is LNHNV and CDR2 YYDKDF (reference sequence). The CDR3 sequence is CATSRDDYGYTF. The CDR3 DNA is TGTGCCACCAGCAGAGATGACTATGGCTACACCTTC.

This clonotype showed up just a few times. The CDR3 loop is CASTDLVLGVTNQPQHF. Here the CDR3 DNA reads TGTGCCAGCACCGACCTCGTCCTTGGTGTTACCAATCAGCCCCAGCATTTT. V usage is TRBV6-4 and J usage is TRBJ1-5; no clear D. V was cut by 7 bases and J by 3 bases, with 22 bases left in between. The germline gives CDR1 MRHNA, CDR2 SNTAGT. CDR3 length equals 17 residues.

The chain has TRBV15 and TRBJ2-5; D is perhaps TRBD1 or TRBD2 (7 bases each). Germline lookup yields CDR1 LNHNV and CDR2 YYDKDF (reference sequence). This CDR3 has 16 residues. Trimming took 0 bases from V and 3 from J, leaving 14 bases between them. The CDR3, as DNA: TGTGCCACCAGCAGAGATATCAGGGGGAGGGAAGAGACCCAGTACTTC. Its protein is CATSRDIRGREETQYF.

CDR3 amino acids: CASSLGVHQPQHF. The DNA for the CDR3 is TGTGCCAGCAGCTTGGGGGTACATCAGCCCCAGCATTTT. The chain combines TRBV5-6 with TRBJ1-5; no reliable D call. Deletions cut 0 bases from V and 5 bases from J, with 6 bases between. CDR3 length equals 13 residues. Germline CDR1 is SGHDT and CDR2 is YYEEEE.

A few counts support this clonotype. CDR3 region: CASTPEASSYTGELFF. CDR3 nucleotide sequence: TGTGCCAGCACCCCGGAGGCTAGCAGCTACACCGGGGAGCTGTTTTTT. V gene TRBV7-6 combines with J gene TRBJ2-2; D possibly corresponds to TRBD2 (5 bases). The germline V gene has CDR1 SGHVS and CDR2 FNYEAQ. V was cut by 7 bases and J by 3 bases, with 18 bases left in between. The CDR3 runs 16 residues. Filled out from reference TRBV7-6 and TRBJ2-2, the complete variable domain reads GAGVSQSPRYKVTKRGQDVALRCDPISGHVSLYWYRQALGQGPEFLTYFNYEAQQDKSGLPNDRFSAERPEGSISTLTIQRTEQRDSAMYRCASTPEASSYTGELFFGEGSRLTVL.